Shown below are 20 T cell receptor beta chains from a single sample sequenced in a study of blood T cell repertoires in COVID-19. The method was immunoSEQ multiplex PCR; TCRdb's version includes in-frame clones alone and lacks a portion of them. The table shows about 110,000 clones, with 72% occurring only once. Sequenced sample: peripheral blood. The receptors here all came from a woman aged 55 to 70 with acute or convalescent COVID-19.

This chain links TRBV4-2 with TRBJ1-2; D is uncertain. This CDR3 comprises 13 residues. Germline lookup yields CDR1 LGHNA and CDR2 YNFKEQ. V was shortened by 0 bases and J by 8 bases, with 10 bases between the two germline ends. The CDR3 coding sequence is TGTGCCAGCAGCCAAGAATCCGGGTTCGGCTACACCTTC. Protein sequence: CASSQESGFGYTF.

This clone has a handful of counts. This CDR3 reads CASGSGTGRLNTEAFF. The CDR3 DNA reads TGTGCCAGCGGATCCGGGACAGGGAGATTGAACACTGAAGCTTTCTTT. J is TRBJ1-1 and V is TRBV5-6; 9 bases are a match to TRBD1. The germline gives CDR1 SGHDT, CDR2 YYEEEE. With 7 bases clipped from V and 0 bases from J, the junction kept 10 bases outside the gene matches. The CDR3 sequence is 16 residues long.

The CDR3 region has the DNA TGTGCCAGTAGTATAAGGGGCGGACCCGGGGAGCTGTTTTTT. Translation: CASSIRGGPGELFF. The rearrangement uses TRBV19 and TRBJ2-2, with a tentative D call TRBD1 (5 bases). Germline values: CDR1 LNHDA, CDR2 SQIVND (reference sequence). CDR3 length: 14 amino acids. The germline V and J ends were trimmed by 2 bases and 6 bases, with 10 bases remaining between them.

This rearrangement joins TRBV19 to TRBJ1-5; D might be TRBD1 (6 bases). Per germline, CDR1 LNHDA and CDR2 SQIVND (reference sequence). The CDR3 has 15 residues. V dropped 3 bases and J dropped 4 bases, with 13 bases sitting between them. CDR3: CASSIEGGRNQPQHF. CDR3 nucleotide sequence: TGTGCCAGTAGTATCGAAGGGGGAAGAAATCAGCCCCAGCATTTT.

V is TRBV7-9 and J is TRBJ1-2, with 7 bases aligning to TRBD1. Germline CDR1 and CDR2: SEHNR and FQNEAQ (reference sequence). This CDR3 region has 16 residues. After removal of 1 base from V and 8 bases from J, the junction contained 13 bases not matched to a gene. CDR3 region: CASSLGDSTGGVGYTF. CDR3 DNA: TGTGCCAGCAGCTTAGGGGACAGCACCGGGGGTGTCGGCTACACCTTC.

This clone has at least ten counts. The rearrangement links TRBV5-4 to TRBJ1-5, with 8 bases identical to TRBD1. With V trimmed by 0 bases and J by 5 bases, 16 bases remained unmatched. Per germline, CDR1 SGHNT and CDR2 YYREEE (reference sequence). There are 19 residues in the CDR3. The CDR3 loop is CASSLAGGNRGKVDQPQHF. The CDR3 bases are TGTGCCAGCAGCTTGGCCGGGGGCAACAGGGGGAAGGTGGATCAGCCCCAGCATTTT.

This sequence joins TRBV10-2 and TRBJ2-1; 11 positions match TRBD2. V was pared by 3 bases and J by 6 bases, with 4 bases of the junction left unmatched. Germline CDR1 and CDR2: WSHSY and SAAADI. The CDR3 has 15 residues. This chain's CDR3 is CASSDLGLAVNEQFF. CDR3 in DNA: TGCGCCAGCAGTGATTTGGGACTAGCGGTCAATGAGCAGTTCTTC.

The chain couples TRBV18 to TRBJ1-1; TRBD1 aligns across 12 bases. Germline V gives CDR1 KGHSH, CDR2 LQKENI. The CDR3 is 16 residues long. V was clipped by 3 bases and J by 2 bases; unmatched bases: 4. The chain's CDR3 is CASSPGQGAANTEAFF. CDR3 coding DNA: TGTGCCAGCTCACCGGGACAGGGGGCGGCCAACACTGAAGCTTTCTTT.

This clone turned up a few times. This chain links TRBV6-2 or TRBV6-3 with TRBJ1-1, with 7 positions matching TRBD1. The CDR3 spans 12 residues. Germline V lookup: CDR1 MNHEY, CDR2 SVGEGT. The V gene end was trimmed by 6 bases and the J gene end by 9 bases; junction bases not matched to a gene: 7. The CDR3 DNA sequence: TGTGCCAGCAGCCAGGTACAGGGGAAAGCTTTCTTT. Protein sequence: CASSQVQGKAFF.

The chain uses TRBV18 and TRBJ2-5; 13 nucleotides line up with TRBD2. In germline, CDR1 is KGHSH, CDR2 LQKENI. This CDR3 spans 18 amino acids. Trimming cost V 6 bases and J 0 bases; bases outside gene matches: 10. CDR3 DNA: TGTGCCAGCTCCCGAAGACTAGCGGGGGGACCGAACCAAGAGACCCAGTACTTC. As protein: CASSRRLAGGPNQETQYF.

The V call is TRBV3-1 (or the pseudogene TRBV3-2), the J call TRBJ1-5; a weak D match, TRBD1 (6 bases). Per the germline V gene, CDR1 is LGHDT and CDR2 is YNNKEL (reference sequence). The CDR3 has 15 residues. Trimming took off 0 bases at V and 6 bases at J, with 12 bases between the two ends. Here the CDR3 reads CASSQDSGGGQPQHF. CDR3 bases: TGTGCCAGCAGCCAAGATTCGGGGGGCGGTCAGCCCCAGCATTTT.

CDR3 coding DNA: TGCGCCAGCAGCCTCGACCTACAGGGCCTGCAGTATTTT. It is translated as CASSLDLQGLQYF. This chain links TRBV5-1 with TRBJ2-3, with D possibly being TRBD1 (6 bases). The germline V gene encodes CDR1 SGHRS and CDR2 YFSETQ. Trimming stripped 4 bases from V and 11 bases from J, with 17 bases between. The CDR3 runs 13 residues.

The CDR3 region is CASSPWDRGTDTQYF. For the CDR3, the DNA is TGTGCCAGCTCACCATGGGACAGGGGAACAGATACGCAGTATTTT. The V call is TRBV18, the J call TRBJ2-3; 10 bases map to TRBD1. The V and J ends lost 2 bases and 3 bases, in that order; junction bases with no gene match: 2. Germline-derived CDR1 and CDR2 are KGHSH and LQKENI. This CDR3 has 15 residues.

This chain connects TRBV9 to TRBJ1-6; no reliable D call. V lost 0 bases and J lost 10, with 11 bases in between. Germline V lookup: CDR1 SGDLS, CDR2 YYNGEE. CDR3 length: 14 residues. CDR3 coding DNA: TGTGCCAGCAGCGTAGAGCAGGTGGGCTCACCCCTCCACTTT. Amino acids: CASSVEQVGSPLHF.

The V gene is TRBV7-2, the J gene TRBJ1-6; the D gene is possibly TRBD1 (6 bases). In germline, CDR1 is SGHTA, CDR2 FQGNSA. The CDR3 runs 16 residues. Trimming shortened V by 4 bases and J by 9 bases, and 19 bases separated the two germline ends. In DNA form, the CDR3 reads TGTGCCAGCAGCTCGTCAACCGGGACACGAACTTCACCCCTCCACTTT. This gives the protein CASSSSTGTRTSPLHF.

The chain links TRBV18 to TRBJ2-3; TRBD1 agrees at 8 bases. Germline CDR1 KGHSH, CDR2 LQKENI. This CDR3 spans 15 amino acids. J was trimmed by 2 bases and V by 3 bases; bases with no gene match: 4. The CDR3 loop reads CASSPRTGITDTQYF. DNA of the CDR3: TGTGCCAGCTCACCTAGGACAGGGATCACAGATACGCAGTATTTT.

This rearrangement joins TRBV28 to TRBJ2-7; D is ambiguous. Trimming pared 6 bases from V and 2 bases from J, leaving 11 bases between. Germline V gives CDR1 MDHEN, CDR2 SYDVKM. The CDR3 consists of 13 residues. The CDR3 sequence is CASSPHEAYEQYF. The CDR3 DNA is TGTGCCAGCAGCCCCCATGAGGCCTACGAGCAGTACTTC.

CDR3 sequence reads: CASSAQTDSNSPLHF. CDR3 nucleotides: TGTGCCAGCAGTGCCCAGACAGACAGTAATTCACCCCTCCACTTT. This sequence joins TRBV6-4 and TRBJ1-6, with D possibly being TRBD1 (5 bases). The CDR3 is 15 residues long. Trimming cost V 4 bases and J 6 bases, with 13 bases left between them. Germline CDR1 and CDR2: MRHNA and SNTAGT.

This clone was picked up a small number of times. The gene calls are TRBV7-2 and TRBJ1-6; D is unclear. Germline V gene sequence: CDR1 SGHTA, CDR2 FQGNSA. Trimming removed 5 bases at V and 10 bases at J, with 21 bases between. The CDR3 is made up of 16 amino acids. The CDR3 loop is CASSINLGAERSPLHF. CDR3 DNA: TGTGCCAGCAGCATCAACCTGGGAGCCGAGAGGTCACCCCTCCACTTT.

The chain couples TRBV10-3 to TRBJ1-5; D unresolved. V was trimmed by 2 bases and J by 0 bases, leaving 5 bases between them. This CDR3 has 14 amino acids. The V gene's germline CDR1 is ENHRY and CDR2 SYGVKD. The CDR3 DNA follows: TGTGCCATCAGTGAGCAGTATAGCAATCAGCCCCAGCATTTT. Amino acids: CAISEQYSNQPQHF.